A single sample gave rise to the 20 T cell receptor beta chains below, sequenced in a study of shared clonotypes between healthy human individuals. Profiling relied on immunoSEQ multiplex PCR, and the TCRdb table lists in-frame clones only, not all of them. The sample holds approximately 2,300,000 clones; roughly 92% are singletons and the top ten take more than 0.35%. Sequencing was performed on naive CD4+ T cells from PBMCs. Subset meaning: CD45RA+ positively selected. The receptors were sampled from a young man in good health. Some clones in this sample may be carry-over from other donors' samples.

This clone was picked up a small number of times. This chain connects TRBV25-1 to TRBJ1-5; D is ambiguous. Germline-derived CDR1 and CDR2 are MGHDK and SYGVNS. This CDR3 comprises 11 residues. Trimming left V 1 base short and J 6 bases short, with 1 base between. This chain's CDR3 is CASSESQPQHF. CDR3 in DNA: TGTGCCAGCAGTGAATCTCAGCCCCAGCATTTT.

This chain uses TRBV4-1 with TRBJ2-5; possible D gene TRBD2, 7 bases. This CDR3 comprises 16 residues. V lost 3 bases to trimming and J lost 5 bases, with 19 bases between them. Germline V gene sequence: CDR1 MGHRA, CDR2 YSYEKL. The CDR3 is CASSQPLRRGGETQYF. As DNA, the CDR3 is TGCGCCAGCAGCCAGCCGCTGCGGAGGGGGGGGGAGACCCAGTACTTC.

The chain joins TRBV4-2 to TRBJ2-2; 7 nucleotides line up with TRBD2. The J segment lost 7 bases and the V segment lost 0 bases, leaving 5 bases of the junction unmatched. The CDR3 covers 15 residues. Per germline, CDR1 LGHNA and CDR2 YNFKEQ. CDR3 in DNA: TGTGCCAGCAGCCAAGAGAGACTAGCAGTCGGGGAGCTGTTTTTT. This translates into CASSQERLAVGELFF.

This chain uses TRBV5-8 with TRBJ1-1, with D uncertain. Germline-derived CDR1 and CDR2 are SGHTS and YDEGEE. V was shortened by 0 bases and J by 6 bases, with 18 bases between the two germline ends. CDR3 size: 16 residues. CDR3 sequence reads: CASSLAVILREAEAFF. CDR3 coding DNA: TGTGCCAGCAGCTTGGCCGTTATTTTGCGAGAAGCTGAAGCTTTCTTT. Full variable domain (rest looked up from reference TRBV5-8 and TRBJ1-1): EAGVTQSPTHLIKTRGQQATLRCSPISGHTSVYWYQQALGLGLQFLLWYDEGEERNRGNFPPRFSGRQFPNYSSELNVNALELEDSALYLCASSLAVILREAEAFFGQGTRLTVV.

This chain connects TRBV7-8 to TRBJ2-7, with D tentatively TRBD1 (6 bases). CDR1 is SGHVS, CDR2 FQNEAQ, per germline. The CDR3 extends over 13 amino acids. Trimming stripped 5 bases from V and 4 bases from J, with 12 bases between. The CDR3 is CASSLRGVYEQYF. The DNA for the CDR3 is TGTGCCAGCAGCCTCAGGGGAGTATACGAGCAGTACTTC.

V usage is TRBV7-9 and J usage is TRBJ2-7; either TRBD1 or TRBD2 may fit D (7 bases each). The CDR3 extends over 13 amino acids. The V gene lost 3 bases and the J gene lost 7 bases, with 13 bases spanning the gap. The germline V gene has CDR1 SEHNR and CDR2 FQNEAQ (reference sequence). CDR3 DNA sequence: TGTGCCAGCAGCTTTTCAGGGGGGGCTGAGCAGTACTTC. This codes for CASSFSGGAEQYF.

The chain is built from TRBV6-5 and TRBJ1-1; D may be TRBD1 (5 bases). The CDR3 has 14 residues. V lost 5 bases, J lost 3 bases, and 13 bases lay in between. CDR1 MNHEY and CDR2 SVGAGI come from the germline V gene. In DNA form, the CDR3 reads TGTGCCAGCAGTACGTCAGGAGGGGACACTGAAGCTTTCTTT. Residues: CASSTSGGDTEAFF.

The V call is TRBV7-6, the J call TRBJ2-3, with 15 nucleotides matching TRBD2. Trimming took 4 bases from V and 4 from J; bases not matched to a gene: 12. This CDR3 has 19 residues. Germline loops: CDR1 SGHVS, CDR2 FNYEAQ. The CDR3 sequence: CASSSYRRTSGRVADTQYF. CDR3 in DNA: TGTGCCAGCAGCTCGTACCGGAGGACTAGCGGGAGGGTTGCAGATACGCAGTATTTT. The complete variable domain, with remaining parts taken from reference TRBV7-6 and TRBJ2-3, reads GAGVSQSPRYKVTKRGQDVALRCDPISGHVSLYWYRQALGQGPEFLTYFNYEAQQDKSGLPNDRFSAERPEGSISTLTIQRTEQRDSAMYRCASSSYRRTSGRVADTQYFGPGTRLTVL.

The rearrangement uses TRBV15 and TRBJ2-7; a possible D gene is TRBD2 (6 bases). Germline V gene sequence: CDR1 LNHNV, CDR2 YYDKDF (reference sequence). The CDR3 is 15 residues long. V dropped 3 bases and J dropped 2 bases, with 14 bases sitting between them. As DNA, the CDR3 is TGTGCCACCAGCAGCGAATCAGGAGGGGCCTACGAGCAGTACTTC. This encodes CATSSESGGAYEQYF.

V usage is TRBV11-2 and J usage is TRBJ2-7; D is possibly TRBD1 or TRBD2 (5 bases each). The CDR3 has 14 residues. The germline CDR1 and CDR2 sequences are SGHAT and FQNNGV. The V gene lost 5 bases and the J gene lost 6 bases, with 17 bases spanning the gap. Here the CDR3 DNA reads TGTGCCAGCAGCCCAAGGGTCTTTGGGGGCGAGCAGTACTTC. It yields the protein CASSPRVFGGEQYF.

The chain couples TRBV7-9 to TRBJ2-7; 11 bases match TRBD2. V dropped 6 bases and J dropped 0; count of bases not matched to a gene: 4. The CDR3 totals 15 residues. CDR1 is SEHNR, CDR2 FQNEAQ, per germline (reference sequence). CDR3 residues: CASRGTSGPSYEQYF. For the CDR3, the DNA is TGTGCCAGCAGAGGGACTAGCGGACCCTCCTACGAGCAGTACTTC.

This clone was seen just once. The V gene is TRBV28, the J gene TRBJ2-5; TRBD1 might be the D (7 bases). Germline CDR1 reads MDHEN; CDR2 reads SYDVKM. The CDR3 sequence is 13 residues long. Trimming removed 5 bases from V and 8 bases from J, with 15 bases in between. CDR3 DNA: TGTGCCAGCAGTCGGGCAGGGGGGCCCACCCAGTACTTC. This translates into CASSRAGGPTQYF.

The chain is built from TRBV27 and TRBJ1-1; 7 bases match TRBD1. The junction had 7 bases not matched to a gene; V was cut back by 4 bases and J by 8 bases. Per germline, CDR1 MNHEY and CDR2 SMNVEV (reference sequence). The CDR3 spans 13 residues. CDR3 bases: TGTGCCAGCAGTTCTCAGGACAGGTTGGAAGCTTTCTTT. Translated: CASSSQDRLEAFF.

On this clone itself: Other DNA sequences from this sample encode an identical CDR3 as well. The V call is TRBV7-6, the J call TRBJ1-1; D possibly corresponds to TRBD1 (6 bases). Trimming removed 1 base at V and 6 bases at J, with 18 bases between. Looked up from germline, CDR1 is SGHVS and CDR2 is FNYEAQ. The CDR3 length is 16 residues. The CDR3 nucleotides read TGTGCCAGCAGCTTAGTGTCGGGACATACGGTCTCTGAAGCTTTCTTT. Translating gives CASSLVSGHTVSEAFF.

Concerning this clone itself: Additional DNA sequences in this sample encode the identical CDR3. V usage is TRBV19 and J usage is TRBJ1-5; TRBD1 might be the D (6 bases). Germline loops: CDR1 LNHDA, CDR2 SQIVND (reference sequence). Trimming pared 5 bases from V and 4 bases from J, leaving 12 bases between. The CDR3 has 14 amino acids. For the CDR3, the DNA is TGTGCCAGTAGTCCCTCCAGGGGAAATCAGCCCCAGCATTTT. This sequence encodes CASSPSRGNQPQHF. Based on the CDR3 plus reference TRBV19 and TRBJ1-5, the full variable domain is DGGITQSPKYLFRKEGQNVTLSCEQNLNHDAMYWYRQDPGQGLRLIYYSQIVNDFQKGDIAEGYSVSREKKESFPLTVTSAQKNPTAFYLCASSPSRGNQPQHFGDGTRLSIL.

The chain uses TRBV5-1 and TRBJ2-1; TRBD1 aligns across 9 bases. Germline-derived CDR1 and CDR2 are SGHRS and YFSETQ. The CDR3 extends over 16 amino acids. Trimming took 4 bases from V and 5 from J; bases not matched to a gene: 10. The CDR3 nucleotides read TGCGCCAGCAGCCGAACCCCGGGACAGGGTAACAATGAGCAGTTCTTC. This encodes CASSRTPGQGNNEQFF.

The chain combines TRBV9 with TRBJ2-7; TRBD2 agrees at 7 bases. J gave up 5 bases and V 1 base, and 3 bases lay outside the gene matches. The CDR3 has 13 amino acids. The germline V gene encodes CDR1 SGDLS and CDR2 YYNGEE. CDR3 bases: TGTGCCAGCAGCGTAATGGGAGGGGACGAGCAGTACTTC. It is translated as CASSVMGGDEQYF.

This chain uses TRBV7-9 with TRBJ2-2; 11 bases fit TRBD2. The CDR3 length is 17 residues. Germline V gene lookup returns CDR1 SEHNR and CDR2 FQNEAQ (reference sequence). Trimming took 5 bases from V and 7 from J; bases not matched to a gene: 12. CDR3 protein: CASSKNLAGGDSGELFF. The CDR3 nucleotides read TGTGCCAGCAGCAAGAACCTAGCGGGAGGAGATAGCGGGGAGCTGTTTTTT.

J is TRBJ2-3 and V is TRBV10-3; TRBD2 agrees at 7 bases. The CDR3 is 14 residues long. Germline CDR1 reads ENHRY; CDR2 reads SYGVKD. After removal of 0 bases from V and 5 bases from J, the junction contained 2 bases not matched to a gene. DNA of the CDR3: TGTGCCATCAGTGAGTCGTGGGAGGGAGATACGCAGTATTTT. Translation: CAISESWEGDTQYF.

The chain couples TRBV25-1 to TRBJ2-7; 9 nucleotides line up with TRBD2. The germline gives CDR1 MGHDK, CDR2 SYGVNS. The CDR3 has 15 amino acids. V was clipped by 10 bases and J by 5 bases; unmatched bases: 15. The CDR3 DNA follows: TGTGCCAACAGGGTGCGGGAGGGCCTACTTCACGAGCAGTACTTC. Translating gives CANRVREGLLHEQYF.